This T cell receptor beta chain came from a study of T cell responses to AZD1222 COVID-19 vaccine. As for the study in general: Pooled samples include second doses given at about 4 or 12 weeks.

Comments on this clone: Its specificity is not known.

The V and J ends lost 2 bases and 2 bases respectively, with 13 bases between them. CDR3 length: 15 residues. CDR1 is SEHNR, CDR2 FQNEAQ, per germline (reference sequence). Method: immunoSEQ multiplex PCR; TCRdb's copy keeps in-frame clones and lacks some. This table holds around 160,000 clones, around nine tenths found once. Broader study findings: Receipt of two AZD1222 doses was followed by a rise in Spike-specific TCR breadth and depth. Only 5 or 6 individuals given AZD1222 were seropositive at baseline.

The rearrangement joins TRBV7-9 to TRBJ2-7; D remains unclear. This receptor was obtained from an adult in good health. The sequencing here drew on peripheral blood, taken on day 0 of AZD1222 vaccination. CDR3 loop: CASSLRWDTPYEQYF. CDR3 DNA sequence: TGTGCCAGCAGCTTACGCTGGGATACACCCTACGAGCAGTACTTC.